The rows below give T cell receptor beta chains drawn from one sample of a study of Graves' ophthalmopathy and Graves' hyperthyroidism. A single record per CDR3 protein comes from TCRdb applying MiXCR to the multiplex PCR reads. Among 400,000 or so distinct CDR3 sequences listed, about 18% were seen once. Sample: peripheral blood. The receptor source for this set is an adult woman with stable Graves' hyperthyroidism. The CDR3 runs from the conserved cysteine through the conserved F or W. D genes are given only for firm matches. A row's size may be missing; if present it is once, few, many or a size class.

size,D,J,V,DNA,CDR3
many,.,TRBJ1-2,TRBV15,TGTGCCACCAGCACCCCGACCGCGAAAGACCTCTATGGCTACACCTTC,CATSTPTAKDLYGYTF
many,.,TRBJ1-5,TRBV2,TGTGCCAGCACATGGGCAGGGACTTATCAGCCCCAGCATTTT,CASTWAGTYQPQHF
many,.,TRBJ1-5,TRBV18,TGTGCCAGCTCACCAATAGGACAGAATCAGCCCCAGCATTTT,CASSPIGQNQPQHF
few,.,TRBJ2-7,TRBV4-1,TGCGCCAGCAGCCAAGGACTGGGTCCGATCGTCTCCTACGAGCAGTACTTC,CASSQGLGPIVSYEQYF
many,.,TRBJ2-5,TRBV15,TGTGCCACCAGCAGAGATCGAGCGGCCCCGGAGACCCAGTACTTC,CATSRDRAAPETQYF
.,.,TRBJ1-1,TRBV2,TGTGCCAGCAGGGAGAGGGCGGCGAACACTGAAGCTTTCTTT,CASRERAANTEAFF
once,.,TRBJ1-1,TRBV7-8,TGTGCCAGCAGCCAGTCGGGAGGGAACACTGAAGCTTTCTTT,CASSQSGGNTEAFF
many,.,TRBJ2-7,TRBV12-3/TRBV12-4,TGTGCCAGCAGTCCCCGGGACACCACCTACGAGCAGTACTTC,CASSPRDTTYEQYF
many,TRBD2,TRBJ2-7,TRBV28,TGTGCCAGCAGAAAACCAGGACTAGCGGGTTACGAGCAGTACTTC,CASRKPGLAGYEQYF
many,.,TRBJ1-6,TRBV6-2/TRBV6-3,TGTGCCAGCAGTCGACGGACCTATAATTCACCCCTCCACTTT,CASSRRTYNSPLHF
once,.,TRBJ1-2,TRBV19,TGTGCCAGTATGCAGCAGGATGCCTATGGCTACACCTTC,CASMQQDAYGYTF
few,TRBD1,TRBJ1-5,TRBV2,TGTGCCACACAGGGGGCGCCCCGGCAGCCCCAGCATTTT,CATQGAPRQPQHF
many,TRBD1,TRBJ2-5,TRBV24-1,TGTGCCACCAGTGACCGAGGGGACAGCTTGGGGACCCAGTACTTC,CATSDRGDSLGTQYF
many,.,TRBJ2-4,TRBV28,TGTGCCAGCAGTTCCCCCGGTGAGGTCAAAAACATTCAGTACTTC,CASSSPGEVKNIQYF
.,TRBD1,TRBJ2-7,TRBV28,TGTGCCAGCAGTTTTTCGGGAGCGGGACAGGGCTCCTACGAGCAGTACTTC,CASSFSGAGQGSYEQYF
few,.,TRBJ1-6,TRBV7-2,TGTGCCAGCACCGTAGGGACGGCAAATAATTCACCCCTCCACTTT,CASTVGTANNSPLHF
many,.,TRBJ2-7,TRBV27,TGTGCCAGCGGGTTTTACGAGCAGTACTTC,CASGFYEQYF
many,.,TRBJ2-4,TRBV4-1,TGCGCCAGCAGCCAAATCGGTCGTGGACACAAAAACATTCAGTACTTC,CASSQIGRGHKNIQYF
many,TRBD2,TRBJ2-7,TRBV7-8,TGTGCCAGCAGCTTAAGACGAGGACTAGCGCTCTACGAGCAGTACTTC,CASSLRRGLALYEQYF
few,TRBD2,TRBJ2-3,TRBV25-1,TGTGCCAGCAGAGGGAGGGCCACAGATACGCAGTATTTT,CASRGRATDTQYF
.,.,TRBJ1-5,TRBV4-3,TGCGCCAGCAGCCGAGTGTTGGGCGCCAATCAGCCCCAGCATTTT,CASSRVLGANQPQHF
many,TRBD1,TRBJ2-2,TRBV27,TGTGCCAGCAGTACCCACAGGGGCCATAACACCGGGGAGCTGTTTTTT,CASSTHRGHNTGELFF
many,TRBD2,TRBJ2-5,TRBV28,TGTGCCAGCAACGTGCCCGGGACTAGTTTAACGGAGACCCAGTACTTC,CASNVPGTSLTETQYF
many,.,TRBJ1-2,TRBV7-9,TGTGCCAGCAGCTTAGTATCGGATTACTATGGCTACACCTTC,CASSLVSDYYGYTF
.,.,TRBJ1-2,TRBV12-3/TRBV12-4,TGTGCCAGCAGTCGTGGTCGAAGACATGGCTACACCTTC,CASSRGRRHGYTF
many,.,TRBJ2-4,TRBV2,TGTGCCAGCGGGGTCAGGATAGCCAAAAACATTCAGTACTTC,CASGVRIAKNIQYF
many,.,TRBJ2-7,TRBV28,TGTGCCAGCAGTTTAAGAGGACAGCGATTCTCCTACGAGCAGTACTTC,CASSLRGQRFSYEQYF
many,TRBD1,TRBJ1-1,TRBV10-3,TGTGCCATCAGGAAAACAGGGGACGCGAACACTGAAGCTTTCTTT,CAIRKTGDANTEAFF
many,TRBD1,TRBJ1-5,TRBV15,TGTGCCACCAGCAGAGATGATTTTTTGGACAGGGGGTTTTATAGCAATCAGCCCCAGCATTTT,CATSRDDFLDRGFYSNQPQHF
.,.,TRBJ2-7,TRBV12-3/TRBV12-4,TGTGCCAGCAGTTCGTCCTACTCCTACGAGCAGTACTTC,CASSSSYSYEQYF
.,.,TRBJ2-2,TRBV7-9,TGTGCCAGCAGCCCGATTCGGGAGAACACCGGGGAGCTGTTTTTT,CASSPIRENTGELFF
many,.,TRBJ2-5,TRBV27,TGTGCCAGCAGTTTATCGAAGCGAGAGACCCAGTACTTC,CASSLSKRETQYF
many,.,TRBJ2-5,TRBV7-6,TGTGCCAGCAGCTTAGGGAATTGGGGAACTGAGACCCAGTACTTC,CASSLGNWGTETQYF
many,.,TRBJ2-7,TRBV6-5,TGTGCCAGCAGATATAGCGGAAGTCCCTACGAGCAGTACTTC,CASRYSGSPYEQYF
many,TRBD1,TRBJ2-3,TRBV12-3/TRBV12-4,TGTGCCAGCAGTTTGTACTCTCAGGGGGCGCGGGGTACGCAGTATTTT,CASSLYSQGARGTQYF
many,TRBD1,TRBJ1-1,TRBV30,TGTGCCTGGAGCGCAGGGGGGGCGAAGACTGAAGCTTTCTTT,CAWSAGGAKTEAFF
many,TRBD1,TRBJ1-6,TRBV11-2,TGTGCCAGCAGCCCAACTCGACAGGGGACGACCCACTTT,CASSPTRQGTTHF
many,.,TRBJ1-2,TRBV19,TGTGCCAGTAGTACTCCAGGGGCGTCGGACTATGGCTACACCTTC,CASSTPGASDYGYTF
.,.,TRBJ1-1,TRBV12-5,TGTGCTAGTGGTTTGGGTCAGGGGTATGACACTGAAGCTTTCTTT,CASGLGQGYDTEAFF
many,.,TRBJ1-1,TRBV5-1,TGCGCCAGCAGCCTGGACACTATGAACACTGAAGCTTTCTTT,CASSLDTMNTEAFF
.,.,TRBJ1-5,TRBV7-2,TGTGCCAGCAGCTTTAATTGGTATCAGCCCCAGCATTTT,CASSFNWYQPQHF
many,.,TRBJ1-6,TRBV30,TGTGCCTGGAATCACGGGGGCGGCGGTTCACCCCTCCACTTT,CAWNHGGGGSPLHF
many,.,TRBJ2-7,TRBV16,TGTGCCAGCAGCCAAACCTTTCATGCCTCCTACGAGCAGTACTTC,CASSQTFHASYEQYF
.,.,TRBJ2-7,TRBV20-1,TGCAGTGCGGCCGGAAGTAGAGTCCCCTCCTACGAGCAGTACTTC,CSAAGSRVPSYEQYF
medium-sized,.,TRBJ1-2,TRBV6-5,TGTGCCAGCAGCGCCCGCGGCCGCTATGGCTACACCTTC,CASSARGRYGYTF
many,.,TRBJ1-6,TRBV12-3/TRBV12-4,TGTGCCAGCAGCCGGGGCCAGGGTGCGGCACCCCTCCACTTT,CASSRGQGAAPLHF
.,TRBD2,TRBJ2-7,TRBV12-3/TRBV12-4,TGTGCCAGCCGCGCTAGCGGGGGGGCGGACGAGCAGTACTTC,CASRASGGADEQYF
.,.,TRBJ1-2,TRBV10-3,TGTGCCATCAGTGAAGATGCAGCCCGCTACACCTTC,CAISEDAARYTF
.,.,TRBJ1-3,TRBV3-1,TGTGCCAGCAGCCAAGTAGGGGCTCCAGGAAACACCATATATTTT,CASSQVGAPGNTIYF
.,TRBD2,TRBJ2-1,TRBV10-3,TGTGCCACGGGACTAGCGGGAGGGCCCGCGAATGAGCAGTTCTTC,CATGLAGGPANEQFF
once,.,TRBJ2-2,TRBV6-2/TRBV6-3,TGTGCCAGCAGCGGGTGGGGCAGGAGTACCGGGGAGCTGTTTTTT,CASSGWGRSTGELFF
.,TRBD1,TRBJ2-5,TRBV18,TGTGCCAGCCAGGATAACAGGGGGCCCCAAGAGACCCAGTACTTC,CASQDNRGPQETQYF
many,.,TRBJ1-2,TRBV7-8,TGTGCCAGCAGCTTAGCGCGAGGGTACTATGGCTACACCTTC,CASSLARGYYGYTF
many,.,TRBJ2-5,TRBV11-2,TGTGCCAGCAGCTTAGATCATGGGAGAGAGACCCAGTACTTC,CASSLDHGRETQYF
many,.,TRBJ1-1,TRBV28,TGTGCCAGCAGTTTAAGGCACACTGAAGCTTTCTTT,CASSLRHTEAFF